The rows below give T cell receptor beta chains drawn from one sample of a study of CD8 T cells in ankylosing spondylitis. TCRdb re-analysed the 5' RACE reads in MiXCR, keeping a single row per CDR3 protein. The sample has under 950,000 distinct CDR3 sequences, around 19% seen once; the top ten hold 15% to 20%. Sequencing used blood, either unsorted or a sorted T cell fraction (not recorded which). These TCRs come from a male donor with ankylosing spondylitis. CDR3s include the opening cysteine and the closing phenylalanine or tryptophan. Fields, in order: clone size, J gene, D gene, V gene, CDR3 DNA, CDR3 protein. The D gene is left open where the match is weak. Rows give clone size only sometimes, using once, few, many, or a class for an expanded clone.

>.|TRBJ2-7|TRBD1|TRBV4-1
TGCGCCAGCAGCCAGCTTGGGACAGGGGGCTACGAGCAGTACTTC
CASSQLGTGGYEQYF
>.|TRBJ1-1|.|TRBV6-2/TRBV6-3
TGTGCCAGCAACTCCTTGGGGAGGAGAGGGACTGAAGCTTTCTTT
CASNSLGRRGTEAFF
>.|TRBJ1-5|TRBD1|TRBV20-1
TGCAGTGCTAGAGTTTCAGGACAGGGAGGGAGTCAGCCCCAGCATTTT
CSARVSGQGGSQPQHF
>few|TRBJ1-1|.|TRBV7-9
TGTGCCAGCAGCTTAGCGTCAGCGGCTGAAGCTTTCTTT
CASSLASAAEAFF
>few|TRBJ1-2|TRBD1|TRBV4-3
TGCGCCAGCAGCCAAGAATGGGTACAGGGGGACTATGGCTACACCTTC
CASSQEWVQGDYGYTF
>few|TRBJ1-4|.|TRBV12-3/TRBV12-4
TGTGCCAGCAGTACCCGGGGCTTTGATGAAAAACTGTTTTTT
CASSTRGFDEKLFF
>.|TRBJ2-5|.|TRBV5-1
TGCGCCAGCAGCGCCCCGGGCCTTGGAGGAAAAGAGACCCAGTACTTC
CASSAPGLGGKETQYF
>.|TRBJ1-1|.|TRBV5-5
TGTGCCAGCAGCTGGAGGGGGGACCAGTCTTATAGTGAAGCTTTCTTT
CASSWRGDQSYSEAFF
>few|TRBJ1-1|TRBD1|TRBV6-1
TGTGCCAGCCGACAGGGAGGGAACATGAACACTGAAGCTTTCTTT
CASRQGGNMNTEAFF
>few|TRBJ1-6|.|TRBV12-3/TRBV12-4
TGTGCCAGCAGTCCGGATCTGGACCGCGGAAACTTCCACTTT
CASSPDLDRGNFHF
>.|TRBJ2-7|.|TRBV5-4
TGTGCCAGCAGCCTTCCCAGCAAGGAGAAGCAGTACTTC
CASSLPSKEKQYF
>.|TRBJ2-5|.|TRBV2
TGTGCCAGCAGCCCTTACGCAGTGGAGACCCAGTACTTC
CASSPYAVETQYF
>few|TRBJ2-3|.|TRBV20-1
TGCAGTGCTAGAGATTTTCGGAATTACACAGATACGCAGTATTTT
CSARDFRNYTDTQYF
>.|TRBJ2-5|.|TRBV5-5
TGTGCCAGCAGCTTTGGACTCCTGGGCGGGGAGACCCAGTACTTC
CASSFGLLGGETQYF
>.|TRBJ2-1|TRBD2|TRBV7-9
TGTGCCAGCACCCTAGCGGGGGAGCGGCCTGAGCAGTTCTTC
CASTLAGERPEQFF
>few|TRBJ1-2|.|TRBV20-1
TGCAGTGCTTCGGATGAGGGGCGCCCAGACTATGGCTACACCTTC
CSASDEGRPDYGYTF
>.|TRBJ2-3|.|TRBV7-9
TGTGCCAGCAGCTTAGGGGCAGGGGAGCTCCCAGATACGCAGTATTTT
CASSLGAGELPDTQYF
>few|TRBJ2-6|.|TRBV5-1
TGCGCCAGCAGCTTTCCCTCTGGGGCCAACGTCCTGACTTTC
CASSFPSGANVLTF
>.|TRBJ2-7|.|TRBV5-1
TGCGCCAGCAGCTCAAACGGGAGACGCGAGCAGTACTTC
CASSSNGRREQYF